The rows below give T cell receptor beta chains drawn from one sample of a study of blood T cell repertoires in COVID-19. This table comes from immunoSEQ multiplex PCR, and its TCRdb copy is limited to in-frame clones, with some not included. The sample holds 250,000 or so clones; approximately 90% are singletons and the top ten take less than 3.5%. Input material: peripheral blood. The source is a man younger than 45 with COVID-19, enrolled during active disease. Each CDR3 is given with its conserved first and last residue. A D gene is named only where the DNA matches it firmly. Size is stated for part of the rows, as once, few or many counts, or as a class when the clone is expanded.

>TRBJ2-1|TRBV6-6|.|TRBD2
TGTGCCAGCAGTTCCCCCGGGAGGGAGCAGTTCTTC
CASSSPGREQFF
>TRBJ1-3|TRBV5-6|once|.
TGTGCCAGCAGCTTGGGGGTCCAGGGGTGGTCTGGAAACACCATATATTTT
CASSLGVQGWSGNTIYF
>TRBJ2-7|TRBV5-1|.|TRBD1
TGCGCCAGCAGCTTCGCCGGACAGGGAGCCTACGAGCAGTACTTC
CASSFAGQGAYEQYF
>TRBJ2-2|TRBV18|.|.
TGTGCCAGCTCACCAGGCGGGCAGTCCACCGGGGAGCTGTTTTTT
CASSPGGQSTGELFF
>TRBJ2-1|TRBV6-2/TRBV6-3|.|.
TGTGCCAGCAGTTACGAGGACAAGAATGAGCAGTTCTTC
CASSYEDKNEQFF
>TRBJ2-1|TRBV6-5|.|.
TGTGCCAGCAGCCCCACCGGGGGTTCATACAATGAGCAGTTCTTC
CASSPTGGSYNEQFF
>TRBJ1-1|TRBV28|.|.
TGTGCCAGCCGAAAGGAGCCATCTGGTACTGAAGCTTTCTTT
CASRKEPSGTEAFF
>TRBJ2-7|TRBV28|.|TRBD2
TGTGCCAGCAGCAAGGAGACTAGCGGGAGGCCGTTCTCCGAGCAGTACTTC
CASSKETSGRPFSEQYF
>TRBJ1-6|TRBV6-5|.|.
TGTGCCAGCAGTTACCATGACAGGTTCAATTCACCCCTCCACTTT
CASSYHDRFNSPLHF
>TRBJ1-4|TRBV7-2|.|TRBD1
TGTGCCAGCAGCTCCCAACGGGTCCAGGGGGCAACTAATGAAAAACTGTTTTTT
CASSSQRVQGATNEKLFF
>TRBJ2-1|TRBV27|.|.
TGTGCCAGCAGTTTATCGTTCCTAGCACACAATGAGCAGTTCTTC
CASSLSFLAHNEQFF
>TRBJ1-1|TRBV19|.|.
TGTGCCAGTAGTCTAGGACAGAGGAACACTGAAGCTTTCTTT
CASSLGQRNTEAFF
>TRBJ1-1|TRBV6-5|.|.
TGTGCCAGCAGTAGGGGGGGGACGAACACTGAAGCTTTCTTT
CASSRGGTNTEAFF
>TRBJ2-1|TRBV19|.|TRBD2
TGTGCCAGTAGTACCCCCCCTAGCGGGGGGTACAATGAGCAGTTCTTC
CASSTPPSGGYNEQFF
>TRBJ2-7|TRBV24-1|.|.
TGTGCCACCAGTGATTCGGCAGGGGTCGAGCAGTACTTC
CATSDSAGVEQYF
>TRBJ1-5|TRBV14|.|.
TGTGCCAGCAGCCAAGATAAAAAGGCGACCGCACGTCCCGATGGGCATCAGCCCCAGCATTTT
CASSQDKKATARPDGHQPQHF
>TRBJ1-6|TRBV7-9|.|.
TGTGCCAGCAGCCCCGACAGTCCGTCACCCCTCCACTTT
CASSPDSPSPLHF
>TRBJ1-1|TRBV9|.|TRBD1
TGTGCCAGCAGCGTAGACAGGGGAAACACTGAAGCTTTCTTT
CASSVDRGNTEAFF
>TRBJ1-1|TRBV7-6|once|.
TGTGCCAGCAGCCTACTGAAGGGGGAGGGGAGCACTGAAGCTTTCTTT
CASSLLKGEGSTEAFF
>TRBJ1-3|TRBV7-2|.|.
TGTGCCAGCAGCTTAGGACAAGGAAACACCATATATTTT
CASSLGQGNTIYF
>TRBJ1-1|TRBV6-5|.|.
TGTGCCAGCAGTTCCTACAGAGATGAAGCTTTCTTT
CASSSYRDEAFF
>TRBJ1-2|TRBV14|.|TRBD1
TGTGCCAGCAGCCAACTGGGGACAGGCCGCGTACGTAACTATGGCTACACCTTC
CASSQLGTGRVRNYGYTF
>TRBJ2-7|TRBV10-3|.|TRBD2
TGTGCCATCAGTGAAAGAGGGGCCGGACTAGCGGGAGGGCCGTCATACGAGCAGTACTTC
CAISERGAGLAGGPSYEQYF
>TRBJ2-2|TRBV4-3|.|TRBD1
TGCGCCAGCAGCAATTCGAGGGACAGGGGCTTAGCCGGGGAGCTGTTTTTT
CASSNSRDRGLAGELFF
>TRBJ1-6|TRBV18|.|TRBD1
TGTGCCAGCTCACCCCCCGGGACAGGGGACGCTAAATCACCCCTCCACTTT
CASSPPGTGDAKSPLHF
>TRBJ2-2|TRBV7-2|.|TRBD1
TGTGCCAGCAGACATCGACAGGGGGACACCGGGGAGCTGTTTTTT
CASRHRQGDTGELFF
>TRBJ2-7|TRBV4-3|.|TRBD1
TGCGCCAGCAGCCAAGATGGGGGACAGGGGTACGAGCAGTACTTC
CASSQDGGQGYEQYF
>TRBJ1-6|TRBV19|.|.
TGTGCCAGTAGTATACGGGGGAGGAATTCACCCCTCCACTTT
CASSIRGRNSPLHF
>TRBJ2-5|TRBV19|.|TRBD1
TGTGCCAGTAGTGTCCGACAGGGAGAGACCCAGTACTTC
CASSVRQGETQYF
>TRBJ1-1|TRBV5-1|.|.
TGCGCCAGCAGCCCAGGGTCCGCTGAAGCTTTCTTT
CASSPGSAEAFF
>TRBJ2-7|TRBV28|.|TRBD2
TGTGCCAGCACCTTGGGGGGGAGGTCCTACGAGCAGTACTTC
CASTLGGRSYEQYF
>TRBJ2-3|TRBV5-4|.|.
TGTGCCAGCAGCAGGGGGGGGCCTGCAGATACGCAGTATTTT
CASSRGGPADTQYF
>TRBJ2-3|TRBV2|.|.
TGTGCCAGCAGCGGCGGGTTTGGGACAGATACGCAGTATTTT
CASSGGFGTDTQYF
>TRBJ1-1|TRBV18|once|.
TGTGCCAGCTCACCACTGAGGAACACTGAAGCTTTCTTT
CASSPLRNTEAFF
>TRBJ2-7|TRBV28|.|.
TGTGCCAGCAGGTATCAGGGGTATGACTACGAGCAGTACTTC
CASRYQGYDYEQYF
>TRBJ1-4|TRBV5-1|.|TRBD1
TGCGCCAGCAGCCCGGGACAGGTCGTTAATGAAAAACTGTTTTTT
CASSPGQVVNEKLFF
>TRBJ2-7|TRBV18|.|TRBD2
TGTGCCAGCTCACCAGGGCGGGGGTTCTACGAGCAGTACTTC
CASSPGRGFYEQYF
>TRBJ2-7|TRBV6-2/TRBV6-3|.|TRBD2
TGTGCCAGCAGTTGGAGGGACTACCGGAGGGAGCAGTACTTC
CASSWRDYRREQYF
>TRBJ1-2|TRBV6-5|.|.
TGTGCCAGCAGTTCCAGGGAAGCCAACTATGGCTACACCTTC
CASSSREANYGYTF
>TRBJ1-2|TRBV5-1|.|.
TGCGCCAGCAGCTTGGATTCGGCTAACTATGGCTACACCTTC
CASSLDSANYGYTF
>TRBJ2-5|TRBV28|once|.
TGTGCCAGCAAGAGAGGGCCAAGGCAAGAGACCCAGTACTTC
CASKRGPRQETQYF